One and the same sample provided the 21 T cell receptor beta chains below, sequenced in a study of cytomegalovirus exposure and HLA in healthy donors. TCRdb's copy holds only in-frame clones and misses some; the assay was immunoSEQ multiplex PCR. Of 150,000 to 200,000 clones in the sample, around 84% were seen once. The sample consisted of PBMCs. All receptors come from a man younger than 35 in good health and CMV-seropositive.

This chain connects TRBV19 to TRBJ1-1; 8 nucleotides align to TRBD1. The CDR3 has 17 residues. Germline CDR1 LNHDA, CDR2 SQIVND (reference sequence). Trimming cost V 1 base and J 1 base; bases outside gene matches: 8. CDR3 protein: CASSIVSRGQANTEAFF. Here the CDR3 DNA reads TGTGCCAGTAGTATAGTTTCTAGGGGACAGGCGAACACTGAAGCTTTCTTT.

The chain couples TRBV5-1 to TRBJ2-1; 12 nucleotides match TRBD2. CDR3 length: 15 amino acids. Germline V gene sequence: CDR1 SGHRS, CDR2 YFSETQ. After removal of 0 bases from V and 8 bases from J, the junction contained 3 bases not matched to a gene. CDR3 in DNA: TGCGCCAGCAGCTTGGGGACTAGCGGGACCCATGAGCAGTTCTTC. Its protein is CASSLGTSGTHEQFF.

The CDR3 here is CAWSGTGLNTEAFF. CDR3 nucleotides: TGTGCCTGGAGTGGTACAGGGTTGAACACTGAAGCTTTCTTT. The rearrangement joins TRBV30 to TRBJ1-1, with D possibly TRBD1 on 6 matching bases. CDR3 length: 14 amino acids. The V gene's germline CDR1 is GTSNPN and CDR2 SVGIG (reference sequence). Trimming left V 1 base short and J 0 bases short, with 9 bases between.

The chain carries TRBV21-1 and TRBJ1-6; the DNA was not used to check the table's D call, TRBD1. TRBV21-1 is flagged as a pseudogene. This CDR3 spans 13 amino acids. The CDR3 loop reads CASSGQGISPLHF. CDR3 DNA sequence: TGTGCCAGCAGCGGACAGGGGATCTCACCCCTCCACTTT.

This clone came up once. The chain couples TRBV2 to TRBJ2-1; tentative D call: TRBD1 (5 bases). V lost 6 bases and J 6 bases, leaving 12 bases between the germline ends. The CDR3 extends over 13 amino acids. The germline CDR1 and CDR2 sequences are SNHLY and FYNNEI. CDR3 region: CASSVGQRNEQFF. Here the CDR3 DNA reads TGTGCCAGCAGCGTTGGACAACGCAATGAGCAGTTCTTC.

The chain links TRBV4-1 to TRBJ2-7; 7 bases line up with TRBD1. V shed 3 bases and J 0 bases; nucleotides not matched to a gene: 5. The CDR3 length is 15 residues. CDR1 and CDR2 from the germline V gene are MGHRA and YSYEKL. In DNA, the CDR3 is TGCGCCAGCAGCCATGGGACAGTTAGCTCCTACGAGCAGTACTTC. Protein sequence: CASSHGTVSSYEQYF.

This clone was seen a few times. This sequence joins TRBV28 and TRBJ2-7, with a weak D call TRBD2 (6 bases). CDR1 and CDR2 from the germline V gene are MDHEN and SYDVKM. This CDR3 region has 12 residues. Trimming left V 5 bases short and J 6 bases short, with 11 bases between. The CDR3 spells CASSLTGGEQYF. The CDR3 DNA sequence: TGTGCCAGCAGTCTCACCGGGGGCGAGCAGTACTTC. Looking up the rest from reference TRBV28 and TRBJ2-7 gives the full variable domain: DVKVTQSSRYLVKRTGEKVFLECVQDMDHENMFWYRQDPGLGLRLIYFSYDVKMKEKGDIPEGYSVSREKKERFSLILESASTNQTSMYLCASSLTGGEQYFGPGTRLTVT.

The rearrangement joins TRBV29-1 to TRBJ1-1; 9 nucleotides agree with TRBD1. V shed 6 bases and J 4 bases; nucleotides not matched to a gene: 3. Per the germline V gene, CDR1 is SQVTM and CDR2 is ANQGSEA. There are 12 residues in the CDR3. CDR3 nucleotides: TGCAGCGTACGACAGGGGGTCACTGAAGCTTTCTTT. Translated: CSVRQGVTEAFF.

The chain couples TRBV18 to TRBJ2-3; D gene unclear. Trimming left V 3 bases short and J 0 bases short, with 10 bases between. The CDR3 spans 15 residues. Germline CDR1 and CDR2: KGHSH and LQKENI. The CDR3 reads CASSPMSDSTDTQYF. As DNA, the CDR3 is TGTGCCAGCTCACCCATGAGTGATAGCACAGATACGCAGTATTTT.

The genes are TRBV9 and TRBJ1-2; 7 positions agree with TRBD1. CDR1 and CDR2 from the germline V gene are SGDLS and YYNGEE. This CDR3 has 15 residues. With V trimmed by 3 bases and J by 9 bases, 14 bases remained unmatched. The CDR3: CASSAETGKPARYTF. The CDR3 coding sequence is TGTGCCAGCAGCGCTGAGACAGGGAAGCCGGCTCGCTACACCTTC.

The CDR3 spells CATSRDYEGTGDGYTF. CDR3 nucleotide sequence: TGTGCCACCAGCAGAGATTATGAAGGGACAGGGGATGGCTACACCTTC. The chain combines TRBV15 with TRBJ1-2, with 10 bases aligning to TRBD1. With V trimmed by 0 bases and J by 6 bases, 7 bases remained unmatched. Germline V gene sequence: CDR1 LNHNV, CDR2 YYDKDF (reference sequence). This CDR3 is 16 amino acids long.

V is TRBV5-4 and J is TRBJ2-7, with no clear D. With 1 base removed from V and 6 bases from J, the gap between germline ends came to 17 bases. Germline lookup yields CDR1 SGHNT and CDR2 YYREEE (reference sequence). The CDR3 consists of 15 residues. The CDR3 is CASSLSLSARSEQYF. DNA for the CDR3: TGTGCCAGCAGCTTGTCCTTATCCGCGCGGTCCGAGCAGTACTTC.

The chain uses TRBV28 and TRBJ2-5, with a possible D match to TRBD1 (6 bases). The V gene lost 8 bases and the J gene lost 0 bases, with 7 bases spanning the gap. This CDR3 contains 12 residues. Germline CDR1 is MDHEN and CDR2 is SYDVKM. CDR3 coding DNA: TGTGCCAGCCAGGGGAACCAAGAGACCCAGTACTTC. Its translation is CASQGNQETQYF.

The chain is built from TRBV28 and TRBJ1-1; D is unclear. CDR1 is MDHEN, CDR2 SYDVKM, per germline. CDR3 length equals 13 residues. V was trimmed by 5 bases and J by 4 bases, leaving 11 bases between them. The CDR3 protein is CASSHQDSTEAFF. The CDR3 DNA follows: TGTGCCAGCAGTCACCAGGATTCCACTGAAGCTTTCTTT.

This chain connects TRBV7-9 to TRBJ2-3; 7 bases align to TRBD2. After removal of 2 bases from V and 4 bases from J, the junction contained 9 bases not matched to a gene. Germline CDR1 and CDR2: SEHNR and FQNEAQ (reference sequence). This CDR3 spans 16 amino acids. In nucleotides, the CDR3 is TGTGCCAGCAGCTTACGGGGGGAAGGGAGGGCAGATACGCAGTATTTT. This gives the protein CASSLRGEGRADTQYF.

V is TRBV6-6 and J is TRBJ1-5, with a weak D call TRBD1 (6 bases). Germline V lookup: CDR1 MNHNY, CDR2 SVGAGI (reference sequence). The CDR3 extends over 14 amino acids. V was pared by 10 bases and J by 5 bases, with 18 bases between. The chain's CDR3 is CATSGGGADQPQHF. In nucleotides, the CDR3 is TGTGCCACCTCCGGGGGGGGCGCCGATCAGCCCCAGCATTTT.

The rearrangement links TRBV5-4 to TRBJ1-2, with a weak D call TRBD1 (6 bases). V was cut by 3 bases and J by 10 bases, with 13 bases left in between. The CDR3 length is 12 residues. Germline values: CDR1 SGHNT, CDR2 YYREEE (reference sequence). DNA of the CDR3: TGTGCCAGCAGCTCGCATACAGGGCTCTACACCTTC. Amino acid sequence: CASSSHTGLYTF.

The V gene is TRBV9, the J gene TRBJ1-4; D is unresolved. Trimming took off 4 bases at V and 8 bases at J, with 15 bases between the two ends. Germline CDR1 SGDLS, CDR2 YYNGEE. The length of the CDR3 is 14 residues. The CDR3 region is CASSSGEGQEKLFF. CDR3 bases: TGTGCCAGCAGCTCGGGAGAGGGCCAAGAAAAACTGTTTTTT. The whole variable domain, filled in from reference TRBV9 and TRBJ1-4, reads DSGVTQTPKHLITATGQRVTLRCSPRSGDLSVYWYQQSLDQGLQFLIQYYNGEERAKGNILERFSAQQFPDLHSELNLSSLELGDSALYFCASSSGEGQEKLFFGSGTQLSVL.

CDR3 loop: CASSEGDNTEAFF. CDR3 coding DNA: TGTGCCAGCAGTGAAGGAGATAACACTGAAGCTTTCTTT. The chain carries TRBV2 and TRBJ1-1; D unresolved. Germline V gives CDR1 SNHLY, CDR2 FYNNEI. CDR3 size: 13 residues. V shed 1 base and J shed 2 bases, with 5 bases lying between them.

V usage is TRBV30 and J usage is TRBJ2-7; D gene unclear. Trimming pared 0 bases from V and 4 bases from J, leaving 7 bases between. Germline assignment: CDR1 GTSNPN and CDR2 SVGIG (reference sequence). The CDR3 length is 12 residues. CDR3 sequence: CAWSVNAYEQYF. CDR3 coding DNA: TGTGCCTGGAGTGTGAACGCGTACGAGCAGTACTTC.

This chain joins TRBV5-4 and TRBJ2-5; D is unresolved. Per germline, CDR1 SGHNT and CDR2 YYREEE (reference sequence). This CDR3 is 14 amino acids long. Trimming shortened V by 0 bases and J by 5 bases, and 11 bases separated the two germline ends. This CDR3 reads CASSLGSSVETQYF. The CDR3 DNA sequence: TGTGCCAGCAGCTTGGGCTCTAGTGTGGAGACCCAGTACTTC.